The 15 T cell receptor beta chains below come from one sample, sequenced in a study of graft-versus-host responses after intestinal transplantation. Clones were sequenced by immunoSEQ multiplex PCR, and TCRdb holds only the in-frame ones, with some missing. The sample includes about 54,000 clones, 91% of them seen just once. The material was PBMCs, obtained more than 650 days after intestinal transplant. These receptors all come from a human patient who received an intestinal transplant, so some T cells may come from the graft donor.

The chain employs TRBV2 and TRBJ1-4; possibly TRBD1 for D (5 bases). V was pared by 3 bases and J by 6 bases, with 11 bases between. This CDR3 region has 14 residues. Germline V lookup: CDR1 SNHLY, CDR2 FYNNEI. The chain's CDR3 is CASSEGTGYEKLFF. The CDR3 nucleotides are TGTGCCAGCAGTGAGGGGACGGGTTATGAAAAACTGTTTTTT.

The chain recombines TRBV27 with TRBJ1-1; no clear D. CDR1 is MNHEY and CDR2 is SMNVEV in the germline V gene (reference sequence). Trimming cost V 8 bases and J 0 bases, with 10 bases left between them. This CDR3 has 13 amino acids. The CDR3 sequence is CASGERMNTEAFF. The CDR3 DNA reads as TGTGCCAGCGGGGAACGAATGAACACTGAAGCTTTCTTT.

This clone has just a few counts. This chain joins TRBV6-4 and TRBJ2-2; the D gene is possibly TRBD1 (5 bases). The CDR3 spans 13 residues. V shed 3 bases and J shed 3 bases, with 5 bases lying between them. From germline, CDR1 is MRHNA and CDR2 SNTAGT. DNA of the CDR3: TGTGCCAGCAGTGAAGGGGACACCGGGGAGCTGTTTTTT. Protein product: CASSEGDTGELFF.

V gene TRBV7-3 combines with J gene TRBJ2-7; D may be TRBD2 (6 bases). Germline V gene lookup returns CDR1 SGHTA and CDR2 FQGTGA. The CDR3 length is 13 residues. V was clipped by 4 bases and J by 9 bases, with 16 bases between them. The CDR3 sequence: CASSSRPLEGQYF. The CDR3 DNA reads as TGTGCCAGCAGCTCTCGACCCTTGGAGGGGCAGTACTTC.

This chain links TRBV11-2 with TRBJ2-7; 8 positions match TRBD2. The V and J ends lost 0 bases and 5 bases, in that order; junction bases with no gene match: 12. The CDR3 contains 17 residues. Germline assignment: CDR1 SGHAT and CDR2 FQNNGV. In DNA, the CDR3 is TGTGCCAGCAGCTTAGAGAGTCTAGCGGGCGTTTTCCACGAGCAGTACTTC. Protein product: CASSLESLAGVFHEQYF.

The chain is built from TRBV4-1 and TRBJ2-1; D possibly uses TRBD1 or TRBD2 (6 bases each). Trimming removed 4 bases at V and 0 bases at J, with 16 bases between. The CDR3 extends over 17 amino acids. Germline V lookup: CDR1 MGHRA, CDR2 YSYEKL. Written as DNA, the CDR3 is TGCGCCAGCAGCCCGGGGGCGGGCCGTTCCTCCTACAATGAGCAGTTCTTC. It is translated as CASSPGAGRSSYNEQFF.

The chain combines TRBV4-1 with TRBJ1-1; 12 bases are shared with TRBD1. There are 17 residues in the CDR3. The germline V gene encodes CDR1 MGHRA and CDR2 YSYEKL. V trimming: 6 bases; J trimming: 3 bases; junction bases outside the gene matches: 11. The CDR3 sequence is CASSQLGTGGIDTEAFF. Here the CDR3 DNA reads TGCGCCAGCAGTCAGCTCGGGACAGGGGGCATAGACACTGAAGCTTTCTTT.

Only one count was recorded for this clone. The CDR3 DNA is TGCGCCAGCAGCACACAGGGTTCTAATTCACCCCTCCACTTT. Translated: CASSTQGSNSPLHF. The chain is built from TRBV5-1 and TRBJ1-6, with D possibly TRBD1 on 6 matching bases. CDR1 SGHRS and CDR2 YFSETQ come from the germline V gene. The CDR3 contains 14 residues. The germline V and J ends were trimmed by 4 bases and 6 bases, with 11 bases remaining between them.

The chain employs TRBV4-1 and TRBJ2-7, with 10 nucleotides matching TRBD2. J was trimmed by 6 bases and V by 4 bases; bases with no gene match: 6. Germline V gives CDR1 MGHRA, CDR2 YSYEKL. This CDR3 comprises 14 residues. CDR3 loop: CASSPPGLATEQYF. CDR3 bases: TGCGCCAGCAGCCCACCGGGACTAGCGACCGAGCAGTACTTC.

The chain is built from TRBV30 and TRBJ1-5; tentative D call: TRBD1 (6 bases). This CDR3 has 16 amino acids. Trimming shortened V by 3 bases and J by 8 bases, and 23 bases separated the two germline ends. Germline V gives CDR1 GTSNPN, CDR2 SVGIG (reference sequence). The CDR3 region has the DNA TGTGCCTGGAGCGCGGGGGCATCGGGGGGCGCGGAGCCCCAGCATTTT. This sequence encodes CAWSAGASGGAEPQHF. Together with reference TRBV30 and TRBJ1-5, the CDR3 gives the full variable domain: SQTIHQWPATLVQPVGSPLSLECTVEGTSNPNLYWYRQAAGRGLQLLFYSVGIGQISSEVPQNLSASRPQDRQFILSSKKLLLSDSGFYLCAWSAGASGGAEPQHFGDGTRLSIL.

The chain recombines TRBV5-1 with TRBJ2-1; perhaps TRBD1 as D (6 bases). Germline CDR1 SGHRS, CDR2 YFSETQ. This CDR3 region has 15 residues. Trimming left V 5 bases short and J 6 bases short, with 18 bases between. CDR3 amino acids: CASRWGQGRSNEQFF. Written as DNA, the CDR3 is TGCGCCAGCAGATGGGGACAAGGAAGAAGCAATGAGCAGTTCTTC.

This clone was seen just once. V is TRBV7-3 and J is TRBJ2-7; tentative D call: TRBD2 (5 bases). CDR1 SGHTA and CDR2 FQGTGA come from the germline V gene. Trimming removed 5 bases at V and 1 base at J, with 9 bases between. The CDR3 consists of 13 residues. CDR3 sequence (DNA): TGTGCCAGCAGCACGGGGTCATCCTACGAGCAGTACTTC. Protein: CASSTGSSYEQYF.

This clone was recorded only once. The rearrangement joins TRBV4-1 to TRBJ1-3, with unresolved D. V was cut by 4 bases and J by 0 bases, with 13 bases left in between. The CDR3 is 16 residues long. In germline, CDR1 is MGHRA, CDR2 YSYEKL. CDR3 in DNA: TGCGCCAGCAGCCGGCAGGCCGCGAACTCTGGAAACACCATATATTTT. Translation: CASSRQAANSGNTIYF.

The V gene is TRBV2, the J gene TRBJ2-5; 8 nucleotides agree with TRBD1. Germline CDR1 SNHLY, CDR2 FYNNEI. V lost 4 bases to trimming and J lost 4 bases; unmatched junction nucleotides: 5. This CDR3 has 14 residues. The CDR3 sequence is CASSAQGAGETQYF. CDR3 nucleotides: TGTGCCAGCAGTGCCCAGGGGGCAGGAGAGACCCAGTACTTC.

The rearrangement joins TRBV12-5 to TRBJ1-1; D not resolved. CDR1 is LGHNT, CDR2 FRNRAP, per germline. CDR3 size: 13 residues. The V gene lost 0 bases and the J gene lost 4 bases, with 6 bases spanning the gap. The chain's CDR3 is CASGLVTVTEAFF. CDR3 in DNA: TGTGCTAGTGGTTTGGTGACCGTCACTGAAGCTTTCTTT.